This T cell receptor (beta chain) was sequenced for a study of T cells in Graves' hyperthyroidism and ophthalmopathy (dated by TCRdb to between 2017 and 2020). Context from the whole study: Peripheral blood was collected at initial diagnosis, before any treatment. TCR Vbeta CDR3 sequencing of roughly 140 peripheral blood samples (over 40 ophthalmopathy, 75 to 80 hyperthyroidism and approximately 17 progressor patients) is reported in the paper. To identify TCR V-J signatures that set the groups apart, the researchers used a discovery cohort of 100 patients, made up of around 40 with Graves' ophthalmopathy and about 55 with stable Graves' hyperthyroidism. Prospective prediction of ophthalmopathy was tested in an independent validation cohort consisting of under 20 hyperthyroidism patients and approximately 16 patients who later progressed to ophthalmopathy. The roughly 94 discovery patients were randomly split 7:3 into training and test sets. The study also compared thyroid tissue and blood T-cell repertoires from five or six Graves' hyperthyroidism patients. After blood sampling, hyperthyroidism patients were treated with methimazole at a starting dose of 30 mg daily, and ophthalmopathy patients were treated with high-dose intravenous methylprednisolone. General study outcomes and caveats: A model built on a 13 V-J signature distinguished ophthalmopathy from stable hyperthyroidism, reaching approximately 89% sensitivity and under 84% specificity in cross-validation and 80%/75% in testing. In validation, progression to ophthalmopathy was predicted by the model with nearly 71% sensitivity and around 76% specificity, a median of about 6 months before onset. No statistical method was used to set the sample size in advance, and investigators knew the group allocation. Most expanded thyroid clonotypes (frequency above 0.001) were also detected in blood, suggesting blood repertoires may reflect thyroid immune responses.

This clonotype was detected ten times or more. Its specific antigen is unknown. No base qualities exist here, and no much larger clone lies one base off it. Hyperthyroidism patients were newly diagnosed, with disease duration under 2 months, and aged 18 to 65 years. Exclusion was applied to patients with uncontrolled infections, other autoimmune diseases, pregnancy or lactation. Diagnoses relied on clinical symptoms, serum thyroxine and TRAb, thyroid ultrasound and orbital computed tomography. For progressor patients, blood was drawn at the first diagnosis of hyperthyroidism, before any ophthalmopathy symptoms had appeared. PBMCs were separated from under 12 ml of fresh peripheral blood using Ficoll-Paque density gradient centrifugation. Progressor patients were initially diagnosed with Graves' hyperthyroidism and developed ophthalmopathy during follow-up. Total RNA was extracted using Trizol reagent, and RNA quality was assessed on an Agilent 2100 Bioanalyzer.

The CDR3 measures 13 amino acids from cysteine to phenylalanine. CDR3 DNA only is kept here, 39 bases in frame from base 1. V is cut by 3 bases and J by 4 bases, and the space between the germline ends is 7 bases. From a lookup of the germline V gene (reference sequence), CDR1 and CDR2 are LNHDA and SQIVND. Amplification of TCR beta CDR3 regions was carried out from RNA transcripts. A first-round RT-PCR of the TCR CDR3 used the HTBI primer set with the Qiagen OneStep RT-PCR kit. Libraries were constructed in a second round of multiplex PCR, after which size selection and purification were carried out. Libraries were sequenced paired-end with 100 bp reads on an Illumina HiSeq2000. The authors processed their data as follows. SOAPnuke was used to process the raw data, removing reads that contained adapters or uncalled bases, had a mean Phred below 15, or lacked an exact match to the constant primer or identifier. COPE v1.2.5 was used to merge high-quality paired reads, and clonotypes were defined as unique nucleotide sequences. MiTCR v1.1 was used to align clonotypes to the IMGT TRBV, TRBD and TRBJ reference segments. The analysis included only V-J combinations with a frequency above 0.0001, which together covered roughly 99% of the repertoires. The TCS score was defined as F50 (clonal expansion) divided by E x V (chaos), with BLOSUM62-based TCRdist calculated between CDR3 peptides within each V-J. Welch's t-statistics and random forest reduced several hundred V-J features to 10 to 15, which were used in a naive Bayes classifier (R e1071). TCRdb took the public reads, trimmed them with fastp at Q25, ran MiXCR for clone calling and kept in-frame beta chains. Each entry merges the rows of one CDR3 protein and shows their most common DNA and genes. TCRdb assigned the V and J calls; the authors' analysis was not used. Here the sample has 280,000 or so distinct CDR3 sequences; roughly 15% occur a single time. The ten largest clones capture under 35% of the sample.

The rearranged segments are TRBV19 and TRBJ1-5; no D gene can be assigned with confidence. The receptor was derived from a woman aged 45-65 years with Graves' hyperthyroidism that later progressed to Graves' ophthalmopathy. The sequencing input was blood. The DNA sequence is given as TGTGCCAGTAGTATCCAGGAAAATCAGCCCCAGCATTTT. This translates into CASSIQENQPQHF.